This T cell receptor (beta chain) originates from a study of blood T cell repertoires in COVID-19. Germline V gene data show CDR1 as ENHRY and CDR2 as SYGVKD. The CDR3 contains 13 residues. The V gene lost 4 bases and the J gene lost 2 bases, with 8 bases spanning the gap. Followed longitudinally, the Seattle patients had been enrolled during active infection. Here immunoSEQ multiplex PCR was the method, and the copy in TCRdb shows in-frame clones only, minus some. Among some 300,000 clones listed, 85% to 90% were seen once. The sample taken for sequencing was peripheral blood. The chain is built from TRBV10-3 and TRBJ2-5; tentative D call: TRBD1 (5 bases). The sequence was obtained from a woman in her thirties or forties with COVID-19, enrolled during active disease. CDR3: CAISAQGQETQYF. In DNA, the CDR3 is TGTGCCATCAGTGCTCAGGGACAAGAGACCCAGTACTTC.